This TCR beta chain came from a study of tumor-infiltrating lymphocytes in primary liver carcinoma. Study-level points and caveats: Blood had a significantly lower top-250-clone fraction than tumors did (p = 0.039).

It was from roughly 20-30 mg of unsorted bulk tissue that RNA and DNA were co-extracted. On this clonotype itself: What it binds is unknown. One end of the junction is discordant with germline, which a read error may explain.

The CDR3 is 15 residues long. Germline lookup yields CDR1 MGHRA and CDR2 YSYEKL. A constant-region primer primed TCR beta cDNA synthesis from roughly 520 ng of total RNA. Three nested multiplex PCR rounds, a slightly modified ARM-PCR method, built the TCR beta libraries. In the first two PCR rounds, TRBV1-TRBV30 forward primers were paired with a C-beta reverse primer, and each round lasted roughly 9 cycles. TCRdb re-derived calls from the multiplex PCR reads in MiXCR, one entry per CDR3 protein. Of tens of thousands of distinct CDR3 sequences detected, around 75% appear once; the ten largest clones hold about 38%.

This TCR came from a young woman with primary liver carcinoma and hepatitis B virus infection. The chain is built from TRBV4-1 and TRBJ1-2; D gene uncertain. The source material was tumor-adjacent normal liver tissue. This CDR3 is CASNQPGPFGYGYTF. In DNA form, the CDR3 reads TGCGCCAGCAACCAACCTGGCCCCTTCGGGTATGGTTACACCTTC.